This is a list of T cell receptor beta chains from one sample in a study of blood T cells in healthy people across ages. TCRdb recomputed calls from the 5' RACE reads with MiXCR, one row per CDR3 protein. Of roughly 830,000 distinct CDR3 sequences listed, around 62% are singletons. Sequencing was done on a sample of blood. These receptors were obtained from a man younger than 45 in good health. Each CDR3 is given with its conserved first and last residue. D genes are given only for firm matches. Clone size is shown for a subset of rows, as once, few, many or a class of expanded clone.

D	size	V	J	DNA	CDR3
TRBD1	-	TRBV15	TRBJ1-2	TGTGCCACCAGCAGAGAGGCAGGGGGCTATGGCTACACCTTC	CATSREAGGYGYTF
TRBD1	-	TRBV10-3	TRBJ2-5	TGTGCCATCATGGGACAGCAAGAGACCCAGTACTTC	CAIMGQQETQYF
TRBD2	-	TRBV6-2/TRBV6-3	TRBJ2-5	TGTGCCAGCAGCCCCGGACTAGCGGGGGGGCAGCAAGAGACCCAGTACTTC	CASSPGLAGGQQETQYF
TRBD1	few	TRBV10-3	TRBJ1-5	TGTGCCATCAGTTCTACAGGGGGCGAACAGCCCCAGCATTTT	CAISSTGGEQPQHF
-	-	TRBV7-3	TRBJ2-5	TGTGCCAGCAGCTTTGGGGAAGGAGAGACCCAGTACTTC	CASSFGEGETQYF
-	-	TRBV9	TRBJ1-6	TGTGCCAGCAGCGAAGGGATGAACTCACCCCTCCACTTT	CASSEGMNSPLHF
-	few	TRBV6-2/TRBV6-3	TRBJ2-7	TGTGCCAGCAGTTCCCTCGAAGACAGCTACGAGCAGTACTTC	CASSSLEDSYEQYF
-	-	TRBV4-2	TRBJ1-4	TGTGCCAGCAGCCTAAGCAGCGGGCGCGGTGAAAAACTGTTTTTT	CASSLSSGRGEKLFF
-	-	TRBV14	TRBJ2-5	TGTGCCAGCAGCATGACAGGGGAGGGGCAGTACTTC	CASSMTGEGQYF
-	-	TRBV10-3	TRBJ2-5	TGTGCCATCAGTGAGTCGCCGGCGGATCAAGAGACCCAGTACTTC	CAISESPADQETQYF
-	-	TRBV15	TRBJ2-1	TGTGCCACCAGCACCAACATGTACAATGAGCAGTTCTTC	CATSTNMYNEQFF
-	-	TRBV24-1	TRBJ2-1	TGTGCCACCAGTGATCTTACTAGTCCCCGGGGCAATGAGCAGTTCTTC	CATSDLTSPRGNEQFF
-	-	TRBV4-3	TRBJ2-3	TGCGCCAGCAGCCAAGTCCTCGCCACAGATACGCAGTATTTT	CASSQVLATDTQYF
-	few	TRBV29-1	TRBJ2-5	TGCAGCGCCGGGTATCGGTTTGAGGAGACCCAGTACTTC	CSAGYRFEETQYF
TRBD1	-	TRBV7-6	TRBJ2-7	TGTGCCAGCAGCCCGACAGGGTACTCCGAGCAGTACTTC	CASSPTGYSEQYF
-	-	TRBV4-1	TRBJ2-5	TGCGCCAGCAGCCAAGATGTGCCGGGGGCGGGTGAGACCCAGTACTTC	CASSQDVPGAGETQYF
-	-	TRBV7-9	TRBJ2-2	TGTGCCAGCAGCGGTACAGGGACCACCGGGGAGCTGTTTTTT	CASSGTGTTGELFF
-	-	TRBV11-2	TRBJ2-7	TGTGCCAGCAGCCCCCTCTCGGGGGACTGCGAGCAGTACTTC	CASSPLSGDCEQYF
-	-	TRBV6-6	TRBJ2-7	TGTGCCAGCACTCATGGGTCCTACGAGCAGTACTTC	CASTHGSYEQYF
-	once	TRBV20-1	TRBJ1-2	TGCAGTGCGCCCAGGGCGGGGTCTACCTATGGCTACACCTTC	CSAPRAGSTYGYTF